This T cell receptor beta chain was obtained from a study of T-cell memory formation after mild COVID-19. The wider study: Clusters were largely donor specific.

As concerns this clonotype: Antigen specificity is unknown.

With V trimmed by 4 bases and J by 6 bases, 6 bases remained unmatched. This CDR3 is 13 amino acids long. Germline-derived CDR1 and CDR2 are SGHRS and YFSETQ. Overall study findings and caveats: While clones contracting from day 15 to 85 were balanced between CD4 and CD8, later expanders leaned CD4+. Memory cells collected pre-infection included some clones that later responded, suggesting cross-reactive memory joined.

5'RACE primed at constant segments yielded TCR alpha and TCR beta cDNA libraries bearing sample barcodes and UMIs. Using its own MiXCR run on the 5' RACE reads, TCRdb lists one record per CDR3 protein. The sample contains roughly 610,000 distinct CDR3 sequences, 15% to 20% of which appear only once. Sequencing was carried out using PBMCs or a T cell subset sorted from them (not recorded which). This clonotype was obtained from an adult woman who had mild COVID-19 (a few samples of this study predate the infection). Cell type and time point are not known. The chain links TRBV5-1 to TRBJ2-7; 8 positions match TRBD1. Here the CDR3 reads CASSQQTGAEQYF. The CDR3 DNA reads TGCGCCAGCAGCCAACAGACAGGGGCCGAGCAGTACTTC.